This TCR beta chain was identified during a study of CD8 T cells in ankylosing spondylitis. Study-level results: For ankylosing spondylitis blood, a TCR beta motif of under 10 highly homologous variants appeared characteristic.

The CDR3 is 14 amino acids. The ends were cut back, 2 bases at V and 7 bases at J, with 14 bases in the middle. Germline CDR1 is MNHEY and CDR2 is SMNVEV (reference sequence). In making TCR beta libraries, quantitative 5'-RACE with molecular barcodes was used. TCRdb fed the 5' RACE reads into MiXCR, producing one record per CDR3 protein. The profile shows approximately 440,000 distinct CDR3 sequences, approximately 17% of them singletons. Worth noting for this clonotype: Its specificity is unknown.

The receptor was isolated from a male donor with ankylosing spondylitis. The J gene is TRBJ1-1, the V gene TRBV27; TRBD1 is a possible D gene (5 bases). Source material: blood, either unsorted or a sorted T cell fraction (not recorded which). CDR3: CASSLGAHRNEAFF. The CDR3 DNA is TGTGCCAGCAGTTTAGGGGCACACAGAAATGAAGCTTTCTTT.